This TCR beta chain originates from a study of a mutant IDH1 vaccine in newly diagnosed glioma. Study summary: Following radiotherapy alone, or alongside temozolomide cycles, vaccination was started after an interval of 4-6 weeks. Those enrolled had earlier been treated with radiotherapy, temozolomide, or both, mostly both.

Assay used: immunoSEQ multiplex PCR; TCRdb lists only in-frame clones, some missing. Here the sample spans about 48,000 clones, 76% being singletons. As concerns this clone: Its antigen remains unknown.

Time point here: week 35, safety follow-up. All doses held 300 ug of mutant IDH1 20-mer peptide, with topical imiquimod. Eight vaccinations reached patients in weeks 1, 3, 5, 7, 11, 15, 19 and 23. Diagnosis in the donors showed new WHO grade 3 or 4 astrocytomas that were IDH1-mutant and ATRX-lost. The specimen comprised PBMCs, sampled from a glioma patient whose treatment included an IDH1 peptide vaccine. This clonotype originated in a man aged 35-49 years with glioma.

The CDR3 sequence is CASAQTGGLSGKTREQYF. CDR3 DNA: TGTGCGTCCGCCCAGACAGGGGGCCTGAGCGGGAAGACTCGGGAGCAGTACTTC. The V call is TRBV21-1, the J call TRBJ2-7; the table calls TRBD1, which could not be checked here. TRBV21-1 corresponds to a pseudogene. This CDR3 contains 18 residues.